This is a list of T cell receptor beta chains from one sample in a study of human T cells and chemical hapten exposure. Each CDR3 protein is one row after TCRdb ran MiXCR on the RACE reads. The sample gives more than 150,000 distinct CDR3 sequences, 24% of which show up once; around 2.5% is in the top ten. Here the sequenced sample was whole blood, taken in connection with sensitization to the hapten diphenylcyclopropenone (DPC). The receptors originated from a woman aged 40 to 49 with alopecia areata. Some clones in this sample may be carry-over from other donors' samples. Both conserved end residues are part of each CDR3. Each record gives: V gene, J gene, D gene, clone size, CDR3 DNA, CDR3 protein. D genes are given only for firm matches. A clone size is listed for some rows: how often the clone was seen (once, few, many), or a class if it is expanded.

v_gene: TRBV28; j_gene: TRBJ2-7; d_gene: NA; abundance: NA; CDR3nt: TGTGCCAGCAGTTTGTTTACAGGCCGGCCACAATCGTACGAGCAGTACTTC; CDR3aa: CASSLFTGRPQSYEQYF
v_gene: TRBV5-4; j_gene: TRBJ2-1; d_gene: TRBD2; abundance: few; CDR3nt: TGTGCCAGCAGCTCGGGAAGGACTAGCGGGAGGGATGAGCAGTTCTTC; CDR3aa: CASSSGRTSGRDEQFF
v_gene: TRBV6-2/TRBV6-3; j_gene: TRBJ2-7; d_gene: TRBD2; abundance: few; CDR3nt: TGTGCCAGCAGTTGGAGACTAGCGTCCGAGCAGTACTTC; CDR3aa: CASSWRLASEQYF
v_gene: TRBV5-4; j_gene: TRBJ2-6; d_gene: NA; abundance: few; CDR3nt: TGTGCCAGCAGGACTAGCTCTGGGGCCAACGTCCTGACTTTC; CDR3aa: CASRTSSGANVLTF
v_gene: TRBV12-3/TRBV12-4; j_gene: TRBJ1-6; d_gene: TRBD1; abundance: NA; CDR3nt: TGTGCCAGCAGTTCCCGGACAGGGCTAAATTCACCCCTCCACTTT; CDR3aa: CASSSRTGLNSPLHF
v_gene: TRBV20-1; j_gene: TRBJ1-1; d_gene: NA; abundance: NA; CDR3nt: TGCAGTGCCAGGGCGGGAGGCGACACTGAAGCTTTCTTT; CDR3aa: CSARAGGDTEAFF
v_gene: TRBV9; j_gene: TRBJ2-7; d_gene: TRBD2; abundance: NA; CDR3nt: TGTGCCAGCAGCGTAGGGTCCGGTAGCGGGAGTTCCTCCTACGAGCAGTACTTC; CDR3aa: CASSVGSGSGSSSYEQYF
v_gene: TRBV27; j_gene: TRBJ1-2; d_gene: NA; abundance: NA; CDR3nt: TGTGCCAGCAGTTTATCGCCTGGACGGTTTAATGGCTACACCTTC; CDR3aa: CASSLSPGRFNGYTF
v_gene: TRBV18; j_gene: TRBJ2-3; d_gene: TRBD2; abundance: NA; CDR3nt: TGTGCCAGCTCACCTCCGACGGCTAGCGGGAAGTCAGATACGCAGTATTTT; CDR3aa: CASSPPTASGKSDTQYF
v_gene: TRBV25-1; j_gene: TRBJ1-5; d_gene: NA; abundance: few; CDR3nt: TGTGCCAGCAGTGACTATAAGGGGCCCCAGCATTTT; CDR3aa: CASSDYKGPQHF
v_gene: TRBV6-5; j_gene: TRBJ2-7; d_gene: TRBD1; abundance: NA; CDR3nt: TGTGCCAGCAGTACCTATAACACAGGGGCTGCCTACGAGCAGTACTTC; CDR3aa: CASSTYNTGAAYEQYF
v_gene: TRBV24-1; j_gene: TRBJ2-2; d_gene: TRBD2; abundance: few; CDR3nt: TGTGCCAGCGGGACTAGCAGCGGCGGGGAGCTGTTTTTT; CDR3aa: CASGTSSGGELFF
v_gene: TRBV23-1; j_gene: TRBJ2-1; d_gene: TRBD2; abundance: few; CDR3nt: TGCGCCAGCAGTCTAGGCGGGAGGGGATCCTACAATGAGCAGTTCTTC; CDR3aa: CASSLGGRGSYNEQFF
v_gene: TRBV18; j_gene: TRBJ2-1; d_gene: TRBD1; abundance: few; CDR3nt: TGTGCCACCTTAAAGCGGACAGGGCAATCCTACAATGAGCAGTTCTTC; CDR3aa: CATLKRTGQSYNEQFF
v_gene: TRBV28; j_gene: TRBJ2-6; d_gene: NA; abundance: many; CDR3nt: TGTGCCAGCAGTTTGGCTGGGTCTGGGGCCAACGTCCTGACTTTC; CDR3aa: CASSLAGSGANVLTF
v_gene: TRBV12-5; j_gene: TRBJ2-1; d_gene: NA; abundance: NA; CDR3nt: TGTGCTAGTGCGAGGGACAATGAGCAGTTCTTC; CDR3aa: CASARDNEQFF
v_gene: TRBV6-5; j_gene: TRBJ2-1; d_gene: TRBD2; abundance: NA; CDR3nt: TGTGCCAGCAGAGCCCGGCGGCTAGCGGCCCACAATGAGCAGTTCTTC; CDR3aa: CASRARRLAAHNEQFF
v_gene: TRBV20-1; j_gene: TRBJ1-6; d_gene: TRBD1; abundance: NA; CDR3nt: TGCAGTGCTTATACAGGGGGCGGATCACCCCTCCACTTT; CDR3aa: CSAYTGGGSPLHF
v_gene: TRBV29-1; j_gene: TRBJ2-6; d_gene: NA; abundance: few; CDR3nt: TGCAGCGGTTTTTCGGGGGCACCTGGGGCCAACGTCCTGACTTTC; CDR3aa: CSGFSGAPGANVLTF
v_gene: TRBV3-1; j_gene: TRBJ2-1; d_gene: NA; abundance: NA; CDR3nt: TGTGCCAGCAGCCAAGAACCCCTAGCGCCCGTGGTCTTC; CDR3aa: CASSQEPLAPVVF
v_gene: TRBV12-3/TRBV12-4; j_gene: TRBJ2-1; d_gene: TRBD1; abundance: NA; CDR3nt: TGTGCCAGCAGAGCCCGACAGGGGGGGTATGAGCAGTTCTTC; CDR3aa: CASRARQGGYEQFF
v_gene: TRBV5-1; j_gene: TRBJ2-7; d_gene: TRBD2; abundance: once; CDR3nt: TGCGCCAGCAGCGCTGGGACTAGCGGGATGGCGGACTACGAGCAGTACTTC; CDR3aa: CASSAGTSGMADYEQYF
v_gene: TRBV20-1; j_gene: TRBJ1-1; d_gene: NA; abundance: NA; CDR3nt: TGCAGTGCTAGTGCTCAGATGAACACTGAAGCTTTCTTT; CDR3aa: CSASAQMNTEAFF
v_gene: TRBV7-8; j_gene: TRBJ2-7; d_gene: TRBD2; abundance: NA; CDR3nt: TGTGCCAGCAGCAACCTCGGACTAGCGGGAGGCGAGCAGTACTTC; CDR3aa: CASSNLGLAGGEQYF
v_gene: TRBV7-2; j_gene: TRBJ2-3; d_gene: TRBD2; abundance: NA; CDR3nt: TGTGCCAGCAGCTGGGGGGGAGGGGATACGCAGTATTTT; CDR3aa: CASSWGGGDTQYF
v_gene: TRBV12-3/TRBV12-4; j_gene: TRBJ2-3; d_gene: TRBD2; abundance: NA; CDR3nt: TGTGCCAGCACCCTATGGGGCGGGAGAAGGACAGATACGCAGTATTTT; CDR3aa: CASTLWGGRRTDTQYF
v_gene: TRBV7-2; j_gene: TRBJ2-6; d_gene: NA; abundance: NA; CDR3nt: TGTGCCAGCAGCTCCCCCGATTCTGGGGCCAACGTCCTGACTTTC; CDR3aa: CASSSPDSGANVLTF
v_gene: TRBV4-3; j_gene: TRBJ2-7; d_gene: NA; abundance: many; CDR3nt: TGCGCCAGCAGCCAAAACCCCTCTCCCTCCTACGAGCAGTACTTC; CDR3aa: CASSQNPSPSYEQYF
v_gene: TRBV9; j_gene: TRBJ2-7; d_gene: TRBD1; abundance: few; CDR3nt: TGTGCCAGCAGCACCGGGACAGGGTTCTACGAGCAGTACTTC; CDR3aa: CASSTGTGFYEQYF
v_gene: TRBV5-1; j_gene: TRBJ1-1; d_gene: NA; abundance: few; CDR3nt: TGCGCCAGCAGCTTGGGTCCACAGGGTTTGGAGTTCACTGAAGCTTTCTTT; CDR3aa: CASSLGPQGLEFTEAFF
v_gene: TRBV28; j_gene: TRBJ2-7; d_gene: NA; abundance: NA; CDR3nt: TGTGCCGCCTCCTCCGGGACGGCGTCCTACGAGCAGTACTTC; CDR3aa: CAASSGTASYEQYF
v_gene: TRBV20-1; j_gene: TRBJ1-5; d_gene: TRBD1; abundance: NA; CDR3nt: TGCAGTGCTAGTGAGACAGGGGGGCTGAGTCAGCCCCAGCATTTT; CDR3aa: CSASETGGLSQPQHF
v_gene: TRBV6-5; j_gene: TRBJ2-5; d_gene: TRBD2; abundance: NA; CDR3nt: TGTGCCAGCAGTTACTCGGTTAGCGGGGAGACCCAGTACTTC; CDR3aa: CASSYSVSGETQYF
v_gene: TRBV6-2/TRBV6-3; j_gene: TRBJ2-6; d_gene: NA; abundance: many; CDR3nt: TGTGCCAGCAGTTACAGCTCTGGGGCCAACGTCCTGACTTTC; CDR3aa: CASSYSSGANVLTF
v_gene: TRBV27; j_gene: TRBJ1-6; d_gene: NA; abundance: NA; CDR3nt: TGTGCCAGCAGTTCGGCAGGACCTTCACCCCTCCACTTT; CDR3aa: CASSSAGPSPLHF
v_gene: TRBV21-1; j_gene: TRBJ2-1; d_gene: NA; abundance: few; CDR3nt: TGTGCCAGCAGCAAACCAGACAAATTGTACAATGAGCAGTTCTTC; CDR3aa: CASSKPDKLYNEQFF
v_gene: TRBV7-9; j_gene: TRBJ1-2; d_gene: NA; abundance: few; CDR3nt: TGTGCCAGCAGCCCAGACCTCTATGGCTACACCTTC; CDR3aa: CASSPDLYGYTF
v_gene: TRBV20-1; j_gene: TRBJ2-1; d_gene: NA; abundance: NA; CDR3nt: TGCAGTGTTACAGGGCGCTCATTCAATGAGCAGTTCTTC; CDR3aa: CSVTGRSFNEQFF
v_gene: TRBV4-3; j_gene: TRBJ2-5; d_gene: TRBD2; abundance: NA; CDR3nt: TGCGCCAGCAGCCAAGTAGCTAGCGGGCACCAAGAGACCCAGTACTTC; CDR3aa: CASSQVASGHQETQYF
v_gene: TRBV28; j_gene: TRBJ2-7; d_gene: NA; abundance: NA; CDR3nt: TGTGCCAGCAGTTTTTTGGGGGACTACGAGCAGTACTTC; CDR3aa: CASSFLGDYEQYF
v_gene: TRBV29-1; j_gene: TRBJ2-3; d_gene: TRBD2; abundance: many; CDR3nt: TGCAGCGTTATGTGGTACAGGGCGGGAGGATTGGCAGATACGCAGTATTTT; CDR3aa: CSVMWYRAGGLADTQYF
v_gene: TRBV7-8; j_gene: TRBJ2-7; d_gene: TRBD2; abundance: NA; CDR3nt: TGTGCCAGCAGCTTAGATCTCCTAGCGGGACTGAACGAGCAGTACTTC; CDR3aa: CASSLDLLAGLNEQYF
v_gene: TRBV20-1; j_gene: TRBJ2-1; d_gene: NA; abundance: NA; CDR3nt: TGCAGTGCTCTCCGGGACCCCACGGCCCAGAGGAATGAGCAGTTCTTC; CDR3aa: CSALRDPTAQRNEQFF
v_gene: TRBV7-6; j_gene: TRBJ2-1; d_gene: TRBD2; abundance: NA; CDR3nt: TGTGCCAGCAGCTTAGCGGGAGAGCGGGGGCCGTGGAATGAGCAGTTCTTC; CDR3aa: CASSLAGERGPWNEQFF
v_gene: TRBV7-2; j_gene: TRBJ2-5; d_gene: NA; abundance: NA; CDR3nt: TGTGCCAGCAGCTATGGACCCGGAGGGACCCAGTACTTC; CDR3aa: CASSYGPGGTQYF
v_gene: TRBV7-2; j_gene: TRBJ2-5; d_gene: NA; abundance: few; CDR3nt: TGTGCCAGCAGCCGAACGGAGACCCAGTACTTC; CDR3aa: CASSRTETQYF